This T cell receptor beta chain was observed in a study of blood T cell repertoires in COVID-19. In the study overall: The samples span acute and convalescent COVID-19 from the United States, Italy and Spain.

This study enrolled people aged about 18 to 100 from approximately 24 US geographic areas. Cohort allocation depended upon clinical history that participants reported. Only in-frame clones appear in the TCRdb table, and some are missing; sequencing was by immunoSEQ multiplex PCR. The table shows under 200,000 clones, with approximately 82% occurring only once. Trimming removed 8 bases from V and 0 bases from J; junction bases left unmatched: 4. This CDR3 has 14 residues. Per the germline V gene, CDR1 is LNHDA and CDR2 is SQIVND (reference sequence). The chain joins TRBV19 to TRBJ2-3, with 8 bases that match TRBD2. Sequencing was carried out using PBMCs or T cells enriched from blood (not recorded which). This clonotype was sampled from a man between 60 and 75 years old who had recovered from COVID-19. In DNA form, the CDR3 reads TGTGCCAGTTCTTTAGCGGGGAGCACAGATACGCAGTATTTT. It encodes CASSLAGSTDTQYF.